These T cell receptor beta chains were read from a single sample in a study of cytomegalovirus exposure and HLA in healthy donors. TCRdb's copy holds only in-frame clones and misses some; the assay was immunoSEQ multiplex PCR. This sample has some 110,000 clones; over 65% occur once, and the top ten carry 1.5% to 2%. The material sequenced was PBMCs. These receptors originate from a woman in her thirties or forties in good health and CMV-seronegative. The CDR3 runs from the conserved cysteine through the conserved F or W. The D gene is left open where the match is weak. Size tells how often a clone was seen (once, few, many) or the class of an expanded clone, and some rows leave it out.

d_gene	abundance	j_gene	v_gene	CDR3nt	CDR3aa
-	once	TRBJ1-1	TRBV5-1	TGCGCCAGCAGCTTACAGGGTTGGGAGACTGAAGCTTTCTTT	CASSLQGWETEAFF
-	-	TRBJ2-7	TRBV27	TGTGCCAGCAGTTTACCACCCCATAGGGACTTTGGGACCCGCGACGAGCAGTACTTC	CASSLPPHRDFGTRDEQYF
-	-	TRBJ2-7	TRBV25-1	TGTGCCAGCAGCGCAGGGGTATTATGGTACTTC	CASSAGVLWYF
TRBD1	-	TRBJ2-2	TRBV7-9	TGTGCCGGACAGGGGGCGCCCGGGGAGCTGTTTTTT	CAGQGAPGELFF
-	-	TRBJ1-4	TRBV6-4	TGTGCCAGCACCTTCGGGGAAGACTATTATGAAAAACTGTTTTTT	CASTFGEDYYEKLFF
TRBD2	-	TRBJ2-1	TRBV28	TGTGCCAGCAGCCACCTGGCGGGGGGCTCGTTCTTC	CASSHLAGGSFF
TRBD1	-	TRBJ1-6	TRBV5-1	TGCGCCAGCAGCTCTGGCTGGACAGGAGAGAGTTCACCCCTCCACTTT	CASSSGWTGESSPLHF
-	-	TRBJ2-7	TRBV5-1	TGCGCCAGCAGCCCCGTTGCTAGCGCGTCCTACGAGCAGTACTTC	CASSPVASASYEQYF
-	-	TRBJ2-2	TRBV7-2	TGTGCCAGCAGCTCCGGCAGGAGGTCCGGGGAGCTGTTTTTT	CASSSGRRSGELFF
TRBD2	-	TRBJ2-1	TRBV7-2	TGTGCCAGCAGCTCCCTTGCGTATAGCGGGAGCTCCTACAATGAGCAGTTCTTC	CASSSLAYSGSSYNEQFF
-	-	TRBJ1-5	TRBV5-5	TGTGCCAGCAGCCGGGAGGTTGGGTCTCAGCCCCAGCATTTT	CASSREVGSQPQHF
-	few	TRBJ1-2	TRBV9	TGTGCCAGCAGCCCCCCGACTATGGATAATGGCTACACCTTC	CASSPPTMDNGYTF
TRBD2	-	TRBJ2-1	TRBV25-1	TGTGCCAGCAGTGGGGGAGATGGGGTAGCGGGTTCCTACAATGAGCAGTTCTTC	CASSGGDGVAGSYNEQFF
TRBD1	-	TRBJ2-4	TRBV2	TGTGCCAGCAGCGACACGACAGGGGCAAGGCCCAAAAACATTCAGTACTTC	CASSDTTGARPKNIQYF
-	few	TRBJ2-1	TRBV4-3	TGCGCCAGCAGCCAAGAAAGGTGGGCTCACAATGAGCAGTTCTTC	CASSQERWAHNEQFF
-	-	TRBJ2-7	TRBV7-9	TGTTCCAGCAGCTCAGGGTACTACGAGCAGTACTTC	CSSSSGYYEQYF
-	-	TRBJ1-3	TRBV5-1	TGCGCCAGCAGCATGATGGACATGGGAAACACCATATATTTT	CASSMMDMGNTIYF
TRBD2	-	TRBJ2-1	TRBV19	TGTGCCACCACAACAACTAGCGGGAGGGCCACTGAGCAGTTCTTC	CATTTTSGRATEQFF
-	-	TRBJ1-5	TRBV19	TGTGCCAGTAGCGTAGTAGGGGATGCATGGCAGCCCCAGCATTTT	CASSVVGDAWQPQHF
-	-	TRBJ1-3	TRBV19	TGTGCCAGTGCCCCGGGGAGCTCTGGAAACACCATATATTTT	CASAPGSSGNTIYF
TRBD1	-	TRBJ1-2	TRBV18	TGTGCCAGCTCACCACCCGGGACAGGGGGCGACTATGGCTACACCTTC	CASSPPGTGGDYGYTF
-	-	TRBJ2-1	TRBV9	TGTGCCAGCAGCGTAGAGGGCCGCTCCGGGGGTGAGCAGTTCTTC	CASSVEGRSGGEQFF
-	-	TRBJ1-5	TRBV7-2	TGTGCCAGCAGCTTAGACGCGGCAAGCAATCAGCCCCAGCATTTT	CASSLDAASNQPQHF
-	-	TRBJ2-7	TRBV29-1	TGCAGCGTCGCCGGGACTTCTATCCACGAGCAGTACTTC	CSVAGTSIHEQYF
TRBD1	-	TRBJ1-5	TRBV5-6	TGTGCCAGCAGCAAATGGACAGGGATCGGCAATCAGCCCCAGCATTTT	CASSKWTGIGNQPQHF
TRBD2	once	TRBJ2-1	TRBV6-5	TGTGCCAGCTCCACGGTAGCGGGACATATCAATGAGCAGTTCTTC	CASSTVAGHINEQFF
-	-	TRBJ1-1	TRBV19	TGTGCCTCTGAGAGGCAGACGAACACTGAAGCTTTCTTT	CASERQTNTEAFF
-	few	TRBJ1-1	TRBV28	TGTGCCAGCAGTTTTTTTGGGGAGGACACTGAAGCTTTCTTT	CASSFFGEDTEAFF
-	few	TRBJ2-7	TRBV4-1	TGCGCCAGCAGCCAAGTACCAGGGTACGAGCAGTACTTC	CASSQVPGYEQYF
-	-	TRBJ2-7	TRBV15	TGTGCCACCAGCACCAAAAGGACAGCTACCTACGAGCAGTACTTC	CATSTKRTATYEQYF
-	-	TRBJ2-5	TRBV5-1	TGCGCCAGCAGCTTGAGTGGCGCGGGCCAAGAGACCCAGTACTTC	CASSLSGAGQETQYF
TRBD2	-	TRBJ2-3	TRBV7-9	TGTGCCAGCACCCAGGGACTAGATCTAGGTACGCAGTATTTT	CASTQGLDLGTQYF
TRBD1	-	TRBJ2-5	TRBV5-5	TGTGCCAGCAGGGACGGGACAGTTGAAGAGACCCAGTACTTC	CASRDGTVEETQYF
TRBD2	-	TRBJ2-7	TRBV11-2	TGTGCCAGCAGCCCACGACTAGCGGACGAGCAGTACTTC	CASSPRLADEQYF
TRBD1	-	TRBJ1-2	TRBV19	TGTGCCAGTAGGACGATGTCAGGGGGTTTGAACTATGGCTACACCTTC	CASRTMSGGLNYGYTF
-	-	TRBJ2-6	TRBV27	TGTGCCAGCAGACGGTCTGGGGCCAACGTCCTGACTTTC	CASRRSGANVLTF
-	-	TRBJ1-4	TRBV7-2	TGTGCCAGCGCGCGGGGAGGGGGGGGTGAAAAACTGTTTTTT	CASARGGGGEKLFF
-	-	TRBJ2-3	TRBV28	TGTGCCAGCAGTTTCGGAGGGGCAGATACGCAGTATTTT	CASSFGGADTQYF
TRBD1	few	TRBJ2-5	TRBV7-9	TGTTCCAGCAGCTCCAGGGGGCGCCCGGAGACCCAGTACTTC	CSSSSRGRPETQYF
-	-	TRBJ2-7	TRBV2	TGTGCCAGCAGTCCGGACGGGACAAAATCCTACGAGCAGTACTTC	CASSPDGTKSYEQYF
TRBD2	once	TRBJ2-2	TRBV18	TGTGCCAGCTCCGCGGCGGGGGAGAACACCGGGGAGCTGTTTTTT	CASSAAGENTGELFF
-	once	TRBJ2-1	TRBV25-1	TGTGCCAGCAGTGCACATGGGGGCATCTCCAATGAGCAGTTCTTC	CASSAHGGISNEQFF
-	-	TRBJ1-5	TRBV27	TGTGCCAGCAGTTTAGTCGGTCAGCCCCAGCATTTT	CASSLVGQPQHF
-	-	TRBJ2-3	TRBV6-5	TGTGCCAGCAGTCATGCGACACGAGCAGATACGCAGTATTTT	CASSHATRADTQYF
TRBD1	few	TRBJ1-1	TRBV27	TGTGCCAGCAGCCACAGGGGTGCCAACACTGAAGCTTTCTTT	CASSHRGANTEAFF
-	once	TRBJ1-1	TRBV6-5	TGTGCCAGCAGCAGCCTGGGGGGTGGTGCTTTCTTT	CASSSLGGGAFF
TRBD1	-	TRBJ2-1	TRBV5-1	TGCGCCAGCAGCCCTGGACAGGGAGGCTACAATGAGCAGTTCTTC	CASSPGQGGYNEQFF
-	few	TRBJ2-7	TRBV7-2	TGTGCCAGCAGCTTACCTTTACCCCCACCACTCCCCTCCTACGAGCAGTACTTC	CASSLPLPPPLPSYEQYF
-	-	TRBJ2-5	TRBV10-3	TGTGCCATCAGTGAGGATCCCTTGGCAGAGACCCAGTACTTC	CAISEDPLAETQYF
-	-	TRBJ1-2	TRBV25-1	TGTGCCAGCAGTGAATATACAGCAGAGTCCTATGGCTACACCTTC	CASSEYTAESYGYTF
-	-	TRBJ1-1	TRBV7-8	TGTGCCAGCAGCCCGAGGAGCACTGAAGCTTTCTTT	CASSPRSTEAFF
TRBD1	-	TRBJ1-2	TRBV19	TGTGCCAGTAGGAGCACGGGACAGATTATGTATGGCTACACCTTC	CASRSTGQIMYGYTF
-	-	TRBJ1-2	TRBV9	TGTGCCAGCAGCCTCCGGGACTCAACTAACTATGGCTACACCTTC	CASSLRDSTNYGYTF
TRBD2	-	TRBJ2-3	TRBV5-1	TGCGCCAGCAGGGGACTAGCGGGAATCACAGATACGCAGTATTTT	CASRGLAGITDTQYF
-	few	TRBJ2-7	TRBV27	TGTGCCAGCAGTATTATTGTCCACGAGCAGTACTTC	CASSIIVHEQYF